A single count supports the clone carrying this T cell receptor beta chain. The antigen remains undetermined. The assay was immunoSEQ multiplex PCR, and TCRdb's table has in-frame clones only and misses some. The sample contains approximately 92,000 clones, approximately 94% of which appear only once. This sample stems from a study of OX40 agonist ivuxolimab in advanced cancers. Regarding the study as a whole: Near-lowest levels of clonal expansion characterized partial responders at 0.1-3.0 mg/kg.

The CDR3 has 11 residues. V lost 6 bases to trimming and J lost 5 bases, with 7 bases between them. Looked up from germline, CDR1 is DFQATT and CDR2 is SNEGSKA (reference sequence). The chain joins TRBV20-1 to TRBJ1-4; D remains unclear. This TCR was sampled from an adult with an advanced solid tumor such as melanoma, head and neck, liver or kidney cancer. The sequencing used CD4+ or CD8+ T cells sorted from blood, collected in a trial of the OX40 agonist ivuxolimab. CDR3: CSAKENEKLFF. DNA for the CDR3: TGCAGTGCAAAGGAGAATGAAAAACTGTTTTTT.